This passage covers 9 T cell receptor beta chains from one sample sequenced in a study of chemoradiotherapy in HPV16-positive cancers. Produced via immunoSEQ multiplex PCR; TCRdb's table is partial and in-frame only. The table lists thousands of clones, under 80% of them singletons. Sample acquisition took place from a patient who underwent chemoradiotherapy. Receptor source: a human donor with HPV-associated anogenital cancer.

V usage is TRBV29-1 and J usage is TRBJ2-1, with D perhaps TRBD1 (5 bases). The length of the CDR3 is 14 residues. Germline-derived CDR1 and CDR2 are SQVTM and ANQGSEA. V lost 4 bases and J lost 3, with 13 bases in between. The CDR3 DNA follows: TGCAGCGTTGGAATCAAAGGGGTCTACAATGAGCAGTTCTTC. Translation gives CSVGIKGVYNEQFF.

The chain links TRBV19 to TRBJ2-7; tentatively, D is TRBD1 (7 bases). The CDR3 consists of 15 residues. Deletions cut 0 bases from V and 3 bases from J, with 12 bases between. Per the germline V gene, CDR1 is LNHDA and CDR2 is SQIVND (reference sequence). CDR3 DNA sequence: TGTGCCAGTAGTATAGAGTGGCAGGGGGGCTACGAGCAGTACTTC. Translated, it gives CASSIEWQGGYEQYF.

This chain links TRBV19 with TRBJ1-5; 7 bases line up with TRBD1. J was trimmed by 3 bases and V by 6 bases; bases with no gene match: 11. The CDR3 extends over 16 amino acids. Germline values: CDR1 LNHDA, CDR2 SQIVND (reference sequence). The CDR3 DNA follows: TGTGCCAGTAGCTTCCTCCAGACAGGGAACAATCAGCCCCAGCATTTT. Amino acid sequence: CASSFLQTGNNQPQHF.

A single count supports this clone. The rearrangement uses TRBV21-1 and TRBJ1-1; the DNA was not compared with TRBD1, the D call given in the table. TRBV21-1 is noted as a pseudogene. This CDR3 contains 15 residues. The CDR3 here is CASSRTGAMNTEAFF. In DNA form, the CDR3 reads TGTGCCAGCAGCCGGACAGGGGCTATGAACACTGAAGCTTTCTTT.

The V and J genes are TRBV5-1 and TRBJ1-2; TRBD1 aligns across 9 bases. CDR3 length: 16 amino acids. Germline assignment: CDR1 SGHRS and CDR2 YFSETQ. V gave up 1 base and J gave up 4 bases; unmatched junction bases: 8. CDR3: CASSLTGGARAYGYTF. The CDR3 DNA reads TGCGCCAGCAGCTTGACAGGGGGCGCGAGGGCCTATGGCTACACCTTC.

This clone came up a few times. The rearrangement links TRBV6-1 to TRBJ1-2; D unresolved. Trimming removed 8 bases from V and 8 bases from J, with 21 bases in between. The CDR3 has 14 amino acids. Germline assignment: CDR1 MNHNS and CDR2 SASEGT. This chain's CDR3 is CASLQGRRGFGYTF. CDR3 nucleotides: TGTGCCAGCCTCCAAGGGCGGCGCGGGTTCGGCTACACCTTC.

V gene TRBV28 combines with J gene TRBJ1-5; D unresolved. The CDR3 length is 15 residues. CDR1 and CDR2 (germline): MDHEN, SYDVKM. Between the trimmed V and J ends, which lost 1 base and 7 bases, there was a span of 14 bases. The CDR3 protein is CASSLSFYLGQPQHF. CDR3 sequence (DNA): TGTGCCAGCAGTTTATCCTTCTATCTGGGGCAGCCCCAGCATTTT. The whole variable domain, remainder taken from reference TRBV28 and TRBJ1-5, is DVKVTQSSRYLVKRTGEKVFLECVQDMDHENMFWYRQDPGLGLRLIYFSYDVKMKEKGDIPEGYSVSREKKERFSLILESASTNQTSMYLCASSLSFYLGQPQHFGDGTRLSIL.

This chain joins TRBV7-2 and TRBJ2-4; a possible D gene is TRBD1 (6 bases). The V and J ends lost 6 bases and 2 bases respectively, with 14 bases between them. Germline values: CDR1 SGHTA, CDR2 FQGNSA. This CDR3 spans 15 amino acids. The CDR3 protein is CASSGQLLTKNIQYF. The CDR3 DNA reads as TGTGCCAGCAGTGGACAGCTTTTAACCAAAAACATTCAGTACTTC.

J is TRBJ2-1 and V is TRBV7-2, with TRBD2 matching 11 bases. CDR3 length: 16 amino acids. The ends lost 5 bases at V and 3 bases at J; junction bases unmatched: 6. The germline gives CDR1 SGHTA, CDR2 FQGNSA. The CDR3 bases are TGTGCCAGCAGCCAAACAGGGACTAGCGGCTACAATGAGCAGTTCTTC. Translation gives CASSQTGTSGYNEQFF.